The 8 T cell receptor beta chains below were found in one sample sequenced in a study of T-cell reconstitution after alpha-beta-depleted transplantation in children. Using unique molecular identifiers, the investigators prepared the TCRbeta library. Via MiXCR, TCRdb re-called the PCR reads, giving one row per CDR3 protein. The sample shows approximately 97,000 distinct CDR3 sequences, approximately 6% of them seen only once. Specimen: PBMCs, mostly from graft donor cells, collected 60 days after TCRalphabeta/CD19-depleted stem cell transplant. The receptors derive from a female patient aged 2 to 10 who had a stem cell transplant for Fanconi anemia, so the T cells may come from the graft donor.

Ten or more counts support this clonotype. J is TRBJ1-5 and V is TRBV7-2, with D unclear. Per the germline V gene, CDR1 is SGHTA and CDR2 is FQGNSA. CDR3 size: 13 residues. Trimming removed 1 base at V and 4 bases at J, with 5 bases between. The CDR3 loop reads CASSLDPNQPQHF. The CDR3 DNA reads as TGTGCCAGCAGCTTAGACCCTAATCAGCCCCAGCATTTT.

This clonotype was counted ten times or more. CDR3 nucleotides: TGTGCCAGCAGCAAATGGTCCGCCTCGGCCTCCGGCAATCAGCCCCAGCATTTT. This codes for CASSKWSASASGNQPQHF. The chain links TRBV21-1 to TRBJ1-5. TRBV21-1 is noted as a pseudogene. This CDR3 is built from 18 residues.

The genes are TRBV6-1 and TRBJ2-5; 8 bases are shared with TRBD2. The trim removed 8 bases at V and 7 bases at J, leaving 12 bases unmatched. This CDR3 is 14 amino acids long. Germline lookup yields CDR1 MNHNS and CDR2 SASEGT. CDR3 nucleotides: TGTGCCAGCTCAGGTTCGGGGGGGCTATTGACCCAGTACTTC. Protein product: CASSGSGGLLTQYF.

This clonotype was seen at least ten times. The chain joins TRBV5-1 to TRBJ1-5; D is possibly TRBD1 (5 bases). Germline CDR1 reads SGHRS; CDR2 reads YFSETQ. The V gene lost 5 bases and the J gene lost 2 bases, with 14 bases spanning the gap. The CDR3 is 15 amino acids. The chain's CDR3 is CASSPQGRGNQPQHF. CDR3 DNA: TGCGCCAGCAGTCCTCAGGGAAGGGGCAATCAGCCCCAGCATTTT.

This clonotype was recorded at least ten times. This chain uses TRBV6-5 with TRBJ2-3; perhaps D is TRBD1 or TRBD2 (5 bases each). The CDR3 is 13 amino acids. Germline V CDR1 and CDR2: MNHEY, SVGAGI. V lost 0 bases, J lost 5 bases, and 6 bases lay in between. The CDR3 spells CASSYSRGDTQYF. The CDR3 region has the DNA TGTGCCAGCAGTTACTCGAGGGGAGATACGCAGTATTTT.

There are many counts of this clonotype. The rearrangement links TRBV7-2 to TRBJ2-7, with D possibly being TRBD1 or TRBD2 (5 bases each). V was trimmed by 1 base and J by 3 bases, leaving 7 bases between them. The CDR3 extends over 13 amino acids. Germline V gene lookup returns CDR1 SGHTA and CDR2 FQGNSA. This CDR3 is CASSLGDGYEQYF. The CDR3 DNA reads TGTGCCAGCAGCTTAGGGGACGGCTACGAGCAGTACTTC.

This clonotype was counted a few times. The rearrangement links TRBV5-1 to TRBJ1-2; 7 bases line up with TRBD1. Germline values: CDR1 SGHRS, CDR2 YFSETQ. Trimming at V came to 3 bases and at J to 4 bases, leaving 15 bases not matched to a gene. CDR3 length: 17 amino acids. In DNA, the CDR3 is TGCGCCAGCAGCTGGGGGGGGGACAGCCCTTCGTCCTATGGCTACACCTTC. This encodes CASSWGGDSPSSYGYTF.

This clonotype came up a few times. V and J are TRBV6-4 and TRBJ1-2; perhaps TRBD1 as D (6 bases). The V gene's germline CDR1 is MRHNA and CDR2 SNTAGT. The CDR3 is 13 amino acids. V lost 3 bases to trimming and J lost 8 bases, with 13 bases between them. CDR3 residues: CASSEPTGLGYTF. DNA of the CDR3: TGTGCCAGCAGTGAACCAACAGGGCTAGGCTACACCTTC.